This T cell receptor beta chain was observed in a study of PD-L1 blockade in urothelial cancer. Time point given: peripheral blood 6 weeks after treatment start. In its sample, this clone was seen once. Assay: immunoSEQ multiplex PCR; the TCRdb copy retains only in-frame clones and omits some. The sample holds 95,000 to 130,000 clones, around 89% seen once. The J segment lost 2 bases and the V segment lost 3 bases, leaving 10 bases of the junction unmatched. The CDR3 runs 16 residues. CDR1 and CDR2 from the germline V gene are SGDLS and YYNGEE. The TCR was taken from a man aged 60 to 69 with urothelial cancer. This specimen consisted of PBMCs, obtained around atezolizumab (anti-PD-L1) treatment. The chain couples TRBV9 to TRBJ2-5; 7 nucleotides line up with TRBD1. The CDR3 DNA sequence: TGTGCCAGCAGCGCATCAACAGGGGCCGAACAAGAGACCCAGTACTTC. Amino acid sequence: CASSASTGAEQETQYF.